The clone carrying this T cell receptor (beta chain) was counted many times. The antigen is not known. The CDR3 runs to 14 residues. V gave up 4 bases and J gave up 7 bases; unmatched junction bases: 6. TCRdb reprocessed the reads with MiXCR, giving one entry per CDR3 protein. This table has 110,000 to 150,000 distinct CDR3 sequences, 32% appearing once. This sample was included in a study of T cell repertoires in cytomegalovirus infection. For the study at large: HLA-C-restricted CMV epitopes, recently identified, and well-studied HLA-B-restricted ones were used by the study. Evidence of both CMV infection and a matching HLA type came from public TCR beta signatures.

The study, taken as a whole, reports: HLA-C-restricted TCR beta clonotypes specific for CMV led the ex vivo response. The cumulative frequency of public TCR beta families identified carriers of CMV plus the relevant HLA.

The source was CD8+ T cells from cultured PBMCs, collected from culture after CMV antigen stimulation. The V gene is TRBV12-3 or TRBV12-4, the J gene TRBJ2-3; 9 nucleotides agree with TRBD2. The sequence was collected from a human donor in good health (CMV status not recorded). Some clones in this sample may be carry-over from other donors' samples. The CDR3 here is CASSSLAGRNTQYF. In DNA form, the CDR3 reads TGTGCCAGCAGTTCCCTAGCGGGGAGGAATACGCAGTATTTT.